The 9 T cell receptor beta chains below were found in one sample sequenced in a study of shared clonotypes between healthy human individuals. The method was immunoSEQ multiplex PCR; TCRdb's version includes in-frame clones alone and lacks a portion of them. Found here are 2 million or so clones, roughly 94% of them singletons; the top ten hold 0.1% to 0.15%. Sequenced: naive CD4+ T cells sorted from blood. Subset denoted: CD45RA+ positively selected. Receptor source: a man aged 18 to 30 in good health.

The rearrangement uses TRBV10-3 and TRBJ2-1; 10 nucleotides align to TRBD2. Losses at the gene ends were 3 bases for V and 7 bases for J; bases not matched to a gene: 6. Germline CDR1 is ENHRY and CDR2 is SYGVKD. There are 15 residues in the CDR3. CDR3 residues: CAISETSGVGNEQFF. DNA of the CDR3: TGTGCCATCAGTGAAACTAGCGGGGTGGGGAATGAGCAGTTCTTC.

The V call is TRBV6-5, the J call TRBJ2-2; D not resolved. The CDR3 totals 13 residues. The germline V and J ends were trimmed by 2 bases and 2 bases, with 3 bases remaining between them. Germline lookup yields CDR1 MNHEY and CDR2 SVGAGI. The CDR3 nucleotides are TGTGCCAGCAGTTACCAAAACACCGGGGAGCTGTTTTTT. Encoded protein: CASSYQNTGELFF.

This clone was recorded only once. The rearrangement joins TRBV11-3 to TRBJ2-1, with 10 bases fitting TRBD2. There are 15 residues in the CDR3. Germline V gene data show CDR1 as SGHNT and CDR2 as YENEEA. Trimming cost V 5 bases and J 7 bases; bases outside gene matches: 8. CDR3 sequence (DNA): TGTGCCAGCAGCCGAATAGCGGGGGGTAGAAATGAGCAGTTCTTC. This codes for CASSRIAGGRNEQFF.

The rearrangement uses TRBV18 and TRBJ2-7; 14 positions match TRBD2. V was pared by 6 bases and J by 5 bases, with 9 bases of the junction left unmatched. The CDR3 spans 16 residues. Germline CDR1 reads KGHSH; CDR2 reads LQKENI. The CDR3 region has the DNA TGTGCCAGCTCCCCCGGGACTAGCGGGAGTCCCCACGAGCAGTACTTC. Protein: CASSPGTSGSPHEQYF.

This clone has a single count. The chain is built from TRBV6-6 and TRBJ1-6, with 9 bases fitting TRBD1. This CDR3 has 16 residues. Per germline, CDR1 MNHNY and CDR2 SVGAGI (reference sequence). Germline trimming cut 4 bases from V and 7 bases from J; bases unmatched to any gene: 8. CDR3 in DNA: TGTGCCAGCAGTTTTCGACCGGGACAGGGAAATTCACCCCTCCACTTT. Translating gives CASSFRPGQGNSPLHF.

A remark on this clone: This sample also contains other DNA sequences that code for the same CDR3. This sequence joins TRBV9 and TRBJ2-5; no firm D call. The length of the CDR3 is 12 residues. CDR1 and CDR2 from the germline V gene are SGDLS and YYNGEE. Trimming cost V 4 bases and J 2 bases, with 6 bases left between them. CDR3 residues: CASSRPQETQYF. The CDR3, as DNA: TGTGCCAGCAGCCGACCGCAAGAGACCCAGTACTTC.

This clone was observed once. The CDR3 protein is CASSERSNEQFF. The DNA of the CDR3 is TGTGCCAGCAGTGAACGGTCCAATGAGCAGTTCTTC. V usage is TRBV2 and J usage is TRBJ2-1, with D unclear. The germline V gene has CDR1 SNHLY and CDR2 FYNNEI. V was clipped by 2 bases and J by 6 bases, with 5 bases between them. CDR3 size: 12 residues.

A single count supports this clone. The V call is TRBV5-1, the J call TRBJ2-7; D ambiguous. CDR3 length equals 15 residues. Trimming pared 4 bases from V and 3 bases from J, leaving 17 bases between. CDR1 and CDR2 from the germline V gene are SGHRS and YFSETQ. The CDR3 DNA follows: TGCGCCAGCAGCGAGTACACGGCCCAATTCTACGAGCAGTACTTC. Its translation: CASSEYTAQFYEQYF.

This sequence joins TRBV19 and TRBJ1-1; D ambiguous. Germline V gene sequence: CDR1 LNHDA, CDR2 SQIVND (reference sequence). The V gene lost 5 bases and the J gene lost 1 base, with 11 bases spanning the gap. The CDR3 extends over 14 amino acids. CDR3 in amino acids: CASSYREKNTEAFF. The CDR3 nucleotides are TGTGCCAGTAGTTACCGGGAGAAGAACACTGAAGCTTTCTTT.